This entry lists 2 T cell receptor beta chains sequenced from one sample in a study of cytomegalovirus exposure and HLA in healthy donors (dated by TCRdb to about 2017). The protocol used for the library was the immunoSEQ multiplex PCR assay. TCRdb took this table from immuneACCESS and kept in-frame rearrangements with V and J called. Such tables lack part of the clones; where checked against another copy, unresolved V genes explain under half of the gap, and the rest is unexplained. Here the sample has 73,000 or so clones; 90% to 95% occur a single time. Approximately 3% of the sample rests with the top ten. Sequenced: PBMCs. The receptors shown here come from a woman under 30 in good health and CMV-seropositive.

This chain connects TRBV7-2 to TRBJ2-7; D is ambiguous. The V gene's germline CDR1 is SGHTA and CDR2 FQGNSA. Trimming pared 0 bases from V and 7 bases from J, leaving 4 bases between. The CDR3 covers 11 residues. CDR3 sequence reads: CASSLAEEQYF. In nucleotides, the CDR3 is TGTGCCAGCAGCTTAGCGGAGGAGCAGTACTTC.

This clone has a handful of counts. The V and J genes are TRBV5-1 and TRBJ2-3; the D is unclear. This CDR3 has 12 amino acids. Germline V CDR1 and CDR2: SGHRS, YFSETQ. Trimming took 4 bases from V and 5 from J, leaving 8 bases between them. In nucleotides, the CDR3 is TGCGCCAGCAGCCGGAGTGGAGATACGCAGTATTTT. Translating gives CASSRSGDTQYF.